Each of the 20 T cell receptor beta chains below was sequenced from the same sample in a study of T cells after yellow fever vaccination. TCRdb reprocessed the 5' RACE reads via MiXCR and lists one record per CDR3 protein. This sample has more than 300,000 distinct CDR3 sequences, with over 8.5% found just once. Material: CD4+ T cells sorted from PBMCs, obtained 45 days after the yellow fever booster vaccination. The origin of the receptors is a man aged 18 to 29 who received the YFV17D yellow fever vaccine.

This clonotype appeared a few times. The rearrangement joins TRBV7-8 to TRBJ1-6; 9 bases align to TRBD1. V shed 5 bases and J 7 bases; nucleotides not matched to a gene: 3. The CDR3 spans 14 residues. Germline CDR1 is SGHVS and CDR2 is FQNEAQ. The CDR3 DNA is TGTGCCAGCAGCCCACAGGGGGCCAATTCACCCCTCCACTTT. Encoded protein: CASSPQGANSPLHF.

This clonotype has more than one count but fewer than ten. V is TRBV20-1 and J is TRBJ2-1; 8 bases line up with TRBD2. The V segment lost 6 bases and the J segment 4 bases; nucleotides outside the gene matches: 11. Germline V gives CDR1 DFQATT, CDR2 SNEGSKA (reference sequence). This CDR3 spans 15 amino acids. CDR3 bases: TGCAGTGCCAGTTCGCGGGGGGCTCATTACAATGAGCAGTTCTTC. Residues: CSASSRGAHYNEQFF.

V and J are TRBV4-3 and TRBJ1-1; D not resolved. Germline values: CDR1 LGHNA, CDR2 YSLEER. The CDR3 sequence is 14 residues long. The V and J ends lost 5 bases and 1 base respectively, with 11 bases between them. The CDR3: CASSSHGANTEAFF. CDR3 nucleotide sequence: TGCGCCAGCAGCAGCCACGGTGCGAACACTGAAGCTTTCTTT.

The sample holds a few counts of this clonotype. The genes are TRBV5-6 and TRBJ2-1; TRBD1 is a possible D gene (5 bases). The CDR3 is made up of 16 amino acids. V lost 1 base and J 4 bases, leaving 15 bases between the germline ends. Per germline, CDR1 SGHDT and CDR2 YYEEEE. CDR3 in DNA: TGTGCCAGCAGCTTGAGGGGCGAGACAGCTTACAATGAGCAGTTCTTC. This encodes CASSLRGETAYNEQFF. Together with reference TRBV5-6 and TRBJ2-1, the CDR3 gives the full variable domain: DAGVTQSPTHLIKTRGQQVTLRCSPKSGHDTVSWYQQALGQGPQFIFQYYEEEERQRGNFPDRFSGHQFPNYSSELNVNALLLGDSALYLCASSLRGETAYNEQFFGPGTRLTVL.

In DNA, the CDR3 is TGTGCCAGCAGTTTGCGACTAGCGGGGAGTTCAGATACGCAGTATTTT. This codes for CASSLRLAGSSDTQYF. V and J are TRBV12-3 or TRBV12-4 and TRBJ2-3; 11 bases agree with TRBD2. The length of the CDR3 is 16 residues. After removal of 3 bases from V and 4 bases from J, the junction contained 6 bases not matched to a gene.

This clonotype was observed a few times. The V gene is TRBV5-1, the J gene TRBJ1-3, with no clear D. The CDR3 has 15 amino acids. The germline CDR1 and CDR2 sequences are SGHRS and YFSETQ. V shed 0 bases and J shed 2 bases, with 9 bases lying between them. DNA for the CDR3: TGCGCCAGCAGCTTGGTCGGGGTTCCTGGAAACACCATATATTTT. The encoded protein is CASSLVGVPGNTIYF. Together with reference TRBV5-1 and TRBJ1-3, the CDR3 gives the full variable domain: KAGVTQTPRYLIKTRGQQVTLSCSPISGHRSVSWYQQTPGQGLQFLFEYFSETQRNKGNFPGRFSGRQFSNSRSEMNVSTLELGDSALYLCASSLVGVPGNTIYFGEGSWLTVV.

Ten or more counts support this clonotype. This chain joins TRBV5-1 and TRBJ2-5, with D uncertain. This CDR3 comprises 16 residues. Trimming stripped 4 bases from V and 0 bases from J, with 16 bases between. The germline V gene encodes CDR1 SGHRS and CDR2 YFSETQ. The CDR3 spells CASSRASDPYQETQYF. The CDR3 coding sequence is TGCGCCAGCAGCCGGGCGTCAGATCCCTACCAAGAGACCCAGTACTTC.

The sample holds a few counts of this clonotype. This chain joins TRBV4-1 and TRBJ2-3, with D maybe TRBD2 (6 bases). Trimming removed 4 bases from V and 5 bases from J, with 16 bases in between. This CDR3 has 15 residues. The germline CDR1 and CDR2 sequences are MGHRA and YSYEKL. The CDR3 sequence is CASSRVGGVIDTQYF. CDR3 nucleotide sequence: TGCGCCAGCAGCCGGGTTGGAGGGGTGATAGATACGCAGTATTTT.

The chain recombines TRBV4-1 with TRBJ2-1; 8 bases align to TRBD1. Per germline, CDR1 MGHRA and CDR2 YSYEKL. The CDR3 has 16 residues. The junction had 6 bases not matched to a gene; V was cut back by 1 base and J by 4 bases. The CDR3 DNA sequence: TGCGCCAGCAGCCAAGCGCAGGGGGCGGATTACAATGAGCAGTTCTTC. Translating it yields CASSQAQGADYNEQFF.

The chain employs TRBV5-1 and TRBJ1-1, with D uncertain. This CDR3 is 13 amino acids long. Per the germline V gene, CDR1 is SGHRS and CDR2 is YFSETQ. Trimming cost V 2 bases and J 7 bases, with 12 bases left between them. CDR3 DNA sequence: TGCGCCAGCAGCTTCGGGGTGGGGTTTGAAGCTTTCTTT. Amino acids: CASSFGVGFEAFF.

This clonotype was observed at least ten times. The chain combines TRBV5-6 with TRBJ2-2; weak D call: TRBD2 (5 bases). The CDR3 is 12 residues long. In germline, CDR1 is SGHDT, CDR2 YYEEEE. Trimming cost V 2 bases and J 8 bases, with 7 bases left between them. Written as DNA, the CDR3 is TGTGCCAGCAGCTTTGGCGGGGGGGAGCTGTTTTTT. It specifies CASSFGGGELFF.

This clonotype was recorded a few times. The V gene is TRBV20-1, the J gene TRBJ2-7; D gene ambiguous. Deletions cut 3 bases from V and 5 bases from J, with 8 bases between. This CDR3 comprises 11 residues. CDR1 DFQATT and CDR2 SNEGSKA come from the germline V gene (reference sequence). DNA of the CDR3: TGCAGTGCTAGGGGGAACCACGAGCAGTACGTC. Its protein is CSARGNHEQYV.

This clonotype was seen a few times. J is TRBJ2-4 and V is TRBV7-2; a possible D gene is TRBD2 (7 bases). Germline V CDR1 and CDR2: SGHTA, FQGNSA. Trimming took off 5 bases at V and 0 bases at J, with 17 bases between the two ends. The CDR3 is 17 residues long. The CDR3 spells CASSPQVGGLAKNIQYF. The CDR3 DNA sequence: TGTGCCAGCAGCCCTCAGGTGGGGGGGCTAGCCAAAAACATTCAGTACTTC.

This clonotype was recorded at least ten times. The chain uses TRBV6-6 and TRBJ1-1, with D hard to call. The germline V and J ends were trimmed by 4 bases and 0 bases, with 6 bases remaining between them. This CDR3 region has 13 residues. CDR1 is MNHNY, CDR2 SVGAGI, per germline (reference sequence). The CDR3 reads CASSFGMNTEAFF. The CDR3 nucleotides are TGTGCCAGCAGTTTCGGGATGAACACTGAAGCTTTCTTT.

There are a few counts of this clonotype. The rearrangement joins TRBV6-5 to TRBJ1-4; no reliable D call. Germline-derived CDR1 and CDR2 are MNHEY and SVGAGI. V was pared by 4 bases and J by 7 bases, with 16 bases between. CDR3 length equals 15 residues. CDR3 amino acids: CASSFTPQLREKLFF. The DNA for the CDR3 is TGTGCCAGCAGTTTCACCCCCCAATTACGTGAAAAACTGTTTTTT.

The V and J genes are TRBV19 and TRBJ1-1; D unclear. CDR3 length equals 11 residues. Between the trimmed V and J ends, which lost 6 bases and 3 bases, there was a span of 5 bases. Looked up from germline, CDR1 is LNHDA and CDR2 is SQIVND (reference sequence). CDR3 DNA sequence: TGTGCCAGTAGCCAGTACACTGAAGCTTTCTTT. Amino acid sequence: CASSQYTEAFF.

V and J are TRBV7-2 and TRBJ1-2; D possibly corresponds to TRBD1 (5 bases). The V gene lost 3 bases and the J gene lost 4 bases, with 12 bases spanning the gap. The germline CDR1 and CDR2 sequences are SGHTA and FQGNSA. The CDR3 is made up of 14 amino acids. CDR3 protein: CASSFTVGVYGYTF. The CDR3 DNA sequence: TGTGCCAGCAGCTTTACAGTGGGGGTCTATGGCTACACCTTC.

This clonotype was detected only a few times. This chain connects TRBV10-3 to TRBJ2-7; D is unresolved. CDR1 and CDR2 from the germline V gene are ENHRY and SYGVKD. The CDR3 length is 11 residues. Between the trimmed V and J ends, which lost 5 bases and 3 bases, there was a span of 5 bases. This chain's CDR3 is CAISNHYEQYF. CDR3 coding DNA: TGTGCCATCAGTAATCACTACGAGCAGTACTTC.

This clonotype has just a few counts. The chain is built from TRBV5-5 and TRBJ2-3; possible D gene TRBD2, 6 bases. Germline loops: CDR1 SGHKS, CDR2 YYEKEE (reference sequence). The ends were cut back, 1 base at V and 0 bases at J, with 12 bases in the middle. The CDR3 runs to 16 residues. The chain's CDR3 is CASSLMISGSTDTQYF. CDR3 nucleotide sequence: TGTGCCAGCAGCTTGATGATTAGCGGTAGCACAGATACGCAGTATTTT.

The CDR3 loop is CASSLAGYQLETQYF. The CDR3 nucleotides are TGTGCCAGCAGCTTGGCAGGGTACCAATTAGAGACCCAGTACTTC. The V call is TRBV5-4, the J call TRBJ2-5; D is possibly TRBD1 (5 bases). The V gene's germline CDR1 is SGHNT and CDR2 YYREEE (reference sequence). This CDR3 is built from 15 residues. V lost 0 bases, J lost 4 bases, and 13 bases lay in between. Using reference TRBV5-4 and TRBJ2-5 for the parts outside the CDR3, the full variable domain is ETGVTQSPTHLIKTRGQQVTLRCSSQSGHNTVSWYQQALGQGPQFIFQYYREEENGRGNFPPRFSGLQFPNYSSELNVNALELDDSALYLCASSLAGYQLETQYFGPGTRLLVL.